Presented here are 10 T cell receptor beta chains from one specimen sequenced in a study of shared clonotypes between healthy human individuals. The repertoire was sequenced with immunoSEQ multiplex PCR; TCRdb's copy has only in-frame clones and lacks some. The table records 300,000 to 400,000 clones, roughly 91% of them present only once. What was sequenced was memory CD8+ T cells sorted from blood. Indicated subset: CD45RO+ cells pooled with CCR7-negative TemRA cells. These TCRs come from a man younger than 35 in good health.

The genes are TRBV30 and TRBJ2-1; 11 positions match TRBD2. CDR3 length equals 15 residues. With V trimmed by 5 bases and J by 5 bases, 8 bases remained unmatched. Germline lookup yields CDR1 GTSNPN and CDR2 SVGIG (reference sequence). The CDR3 protein is CAWDELAGGDNEQFF. The CDR3 coding sequence is TGTGCCTGGGACGAGCTAGCGGGAGGAGACAATGAGCAGTTCTTC. The full variable domain, completed using reference TRBV30 and TRBJ2-1, is SQTIHQWPATLVQPVGSPLSLECTVEGTSNPNLYWYRQAAGRGLQLLFYSVGIGQISSEVPQNLSASRPQDRQFILSSKKLLLSDSGFYLCAWDELAGGDNEQFFGPGTRLTVL.

The rearrangement uses TRBV4-1 and TRBJ2-5; D is undetermined. Trimming stripped 0 bases from V and 0 bases from J, with 8 bases between. CDR3 length: 15 residues. The germline V gene encodes CDR1 MGHRA and CDR2 YSYEKL. Here the CDR3 reads CASSQEGLYQETQYF. The CDR3 coding sequence is TGCGCCAGCAGCCAAGAGGGGTTGTACCAAGAGACCCAGTACTTC.

V is TRBV4-1 and J is TRBJ2-7; TRBD2 aligns across 8 bases. This CDR3 has 15 residues. Germline-derived CDR1 and CDR2 are MGHRA and YSYEKL. With 6 bases clipped from V and 4 bases from J, the junction kept 11 bases outside the gene matches. The CDR3 nucleotides read TGCGCCAGCAGACTAGAATTAGCGGGGACTTACGAGCAGTACTTC. Translation gives CASRLELAGTYEQYF.

This chain uses TRBV7-2 with TRBJ2-2; 9 bases agree with TRBD2. The ends lost 1 base at V and 6 bases at J; junction bases unmatched: 6. CDR1 SGHTA and CDR2 FQGNSA come from the germline V gene. The CDR3 covers 16 residues. The CDR3 loop reads CASSLGAAGGPGELFF. CDR3 DNA: TGTGCCAGCAGCTTAGGAGCAGCGGGAGGACCCGGGGAGCTGTTTTTT.

The CDR3 spells CASTVGIEQYF. CDR3 DNA sequence: TGTGCCAGCACTGTCGGGATCGAGCAGTACTTC. The V call is TRBV2, the J call TRBJ2-7; D might be TRBD2 (5 bases). Germline lookup yields CDR1 SNHLY and CDR2 FYNNEI. This CDR3 has 11 residues. With 7 bases removed from V and 6 bases from J, the gap between germline ends came to 10 bases.

The chain links TRBV30 to TRBJ1-3; 7 nucleotides line up with TRBD1. With V trimmed by 0 bases and J by 11 bases, 7 bases remained unmatched. The germline V gene encodes CDR1 GTSNPN and CDR2 SVGIG (reference sequence). CDR3 length: 13 amino acids. CDR3 nucleotides: TGTGCCTGGAGTGTACAGGAGGGGGCGGCCATATATTTT. It codes for CAWSVQEGAAIYF.

The CDR3 protein is CASSYLWTGLYNEQFF. For the CDR3, the DNA is TGTGCCAGCAGTTACTTGTGGACAGGGCTATACAATGAGCAGTTCTTC. V and J are TRBV6-5 and TRBJ2-1; TRBD1 matches at 8 bases. Germline CDR1 is MNHEY and CDR2 is SVGAGI. V trimming: 1 base; J trimming: 4 bases; junction bases outside the gene matches: 6. The CDR3 is 16 residues long.

This chain joins TRBV6-5 and TRBJ2-3; D is possibly TRBD2 (6 bases). The CDR3 has 14 amino acids. V was trimmed by 2 bases and J by 1 base, leaving 7 bases between them. Germline V gene sequence: CDR1 MNHEY, CDR2 SVGAGI. CDR3 nucleotide sequence: TGTGCCAGCAGTTACAGGGAGGGCACAGATACGCAGTATTTT. Its protein product is CASSYREGTDTQYF.

This clone occurred once. The chain employs TRBV6-1 and TRBJ1-1, with a possible D match to TRBD1 (5 bases). Germline CDR1 MNHNS, CDR2 SASEGT. The CDR3 contains 16 residues. V was pared by 2 bases and J by 4 bases, with 17 bases between. CDR3 region: CASSEYMGTAATEAFF. In DNA form, the CDR3 reads TGTGCCAGCAGTGAATACATGGGGACGGCGGCCACTGAAGCTTTCTTT.

V usage is TRBV4-3 and J usage is TRBJ1-2; no firm D call. The germline CDR1 and CDR2 sequences are LGHNA and YSLEER. V was pared by 3 bases and J by 4 bases, with 9 bases between. The CDR3 length is 13 residues. The CDR3 reads CASSQGTRYGYTF. In DNA form, the CDR3 reads TGCGCCAGCAGCCAGGGAACCCGCTATGGCTACACCTTC.